These 32 T cell receptor beta chains were sequenced from one sample in a study of blood T cell repertoires in COVID-19. Sequencing used immunoSEQ multiplex PCR; TCRdb keeps in-frame clones, though not all of them. This table has more than 110,000 clones, about 80% appearing once. The sequenced sample was PBMCs or T cells enriched from blood (not recorded which). The origin of the receptors is a woman between 50 and 59 years old who had recovered from COVID-19.

The chain employs TRBV12-3 or TRBV12-4 and TRBJ2-5, with 7 bases lining up with TRBD2. This CDR3 has 13 amino acids. V lost 4 bases, J lost 4 bases, and 3 bases stayed unmatched. The CDR3 coding sequence is TGTGCCAGCAGTTGGGGGGGTAGAGAGACCCAGTACTTC. Protein product: CASSWGGRETQYF.

This clone has a handful of counts. This chain joins TRBV20-1 and TRBJ2-7, with D perhaps TRBD1 (7 bases). CDR1 DFQATT and CDR2 SNEGSKA come from the germline V gene (reference sequence). Trimming left V 3 bases short and J 12 bases short, with 21 bases between. The length of the CDR3 is 13 residues. CDR3 sequence: CSASGGTDHRRYF. The CDR3, as DNA: TGCAGTGCTAGTGGGGGGACAGACCACCGGAGGTACTTC.

V and J are TRBV27 and TRBJ1-1; possibly TRBD1 for D (5 bases). CDR3 size: 14 residues. Germline values: CDR1 MNHEY, CDR2 SMNVEV (reference sequence). V lost 3 bases and J lost 5, with 13 bases in between. CDR3 bases: TGTGCCAGCAGTTTTCTGGGGGGGACTACTGAAGCTTTCTTT. This translates into CASSFLGGTTEAFF.

This clone was counted a single time. The rearrangement joins TRBV2 to TRBJ1-1; TRBD1 aligns across 8 bases. The V segment lost 7 bases and the J segment 7 bases; nucleotides outside the gene matches: 5. The CDR3 is made up of 12 amino acids. CDR1 SNHLY and CDR2 FYNNEI come from the germline V gene. The CDR3 sequence: CASINGTGEAFF. The CDR3 DNA is TGTGCCAGCATAAATGGGACAGGTGAAGCTTTCTTT.

In its sample, this clone was seen a few times. The V call is TRBV28, the J call TRBJ2-1, with TRBD2 matching 8 bases. This CDR3 spans 15 amino acids. With V trimmed by 5 bases and J by 3 bases, 6 bases remained unmatched. CDR1 is MDHEN and CDR2 is SYDVKM in the germline V gene. CDR3 sequence reads: CASSTTSGDYNEQFF. CDR3 DNA: TGTGCCAGCAGTACCACTAGCGGAGACTACAATGAGCAGTTCTTC. Full variable domain (missing parts from reference TRBV28 and TRBJ2-1): DVKVTQSSRYLVKRTGEKVFLECVQDMDHENMFWYRQDPGLGLRLIYFSYDVKMKEKGDIPEGYSVSREKKERFSLILESASTNQTSMYLCASSTTSGDYNEQFFGPGTRLTVL.

The DNA for the CDR3 is TGTGCCACCAGCAGAGATCGCGACAGGGTCCCCTACGAGCAGTACTTC. It encodes CATSRDRDRVPYEQYF. The chain couples TRBV15 to TRBJ2-7; TRBD1 matches 7 bases. Germline CDR1 and CDR2: LNHNV and YYDKDF (reference sequence). Losses at the gene ends were 0 bases for V and 2 bases for J; bases not matched to a gene: 7. This CDR3 spans 16 amino acids.

The chain combines TRBV19 with TRBJ1-2; weak D call: TRBD1 (5 bases). Trimming took off 6 bases at V and 2 bases at J, with 10 bases between the two ends. The CDR3 covers 13 residues. Germline CDR1 and CDR2: LNHDA and SQIVND (reference sequence). The CDR3 here is CASSNQGNYGYTF. CDR3 bases: TGTGCCAGTAGCAATCAGGGAAACTATGGCTACACCTTC. Full variable domain (missing parts from reference TRBV19 and TRBJ1-2): DGGITQSPKYLFRKEGQNVTLSCEQNLNHDAMYWYRQDPGQGLRLIYYSQIVNDFQKGDIAEGYSVSREKKESFPLTVTSAQKNPTAFYLCASSNQGNYGYTFGSGTRLTVV.

This clone has a single count. The chain joins TRBV11-2 to TRBJ2-2, with 10 bases lining up with TRBD2. The CDR3 runs to 15 residues. Germline-derived CDR1 and CDR2 are SGHAT and FQNNGV. V lost 1 base and J lost 6; bases outside the gene matches: 2. The chain's CDR3 is CASSLAAGGAGELFF. The CDR3 DNA sequence: TGTGCCAGCAGCTTAGCAGCGGGGGGGGCCGGGGAGCTGTTTTTT.

CDR3 amino acids: CASRRTRNTEAFF. In DNA form, the CDR3 reads TGTGCCAGCAGACGGACAAGGAACACTGAAGCTTTCTTT. The V and J genes are TRBV28 and TRBJ1-1, with D possibly being TRBD1 (5 bases). Looked up from germline, CDR1 is MDHEN and CDR2 is SYDVKM. This CDR3 has 13 amino acids. The V end was cut by 6 bases, the J end by 1 base, with 9 bases between.

The chain couples TRBV7-9 to TRBJ2-2; 7 bases are a match to TRBD1. J gave up 4 bases and V 5 bases, and 10 bases lay outside the gene matches. This CDR3 region has 16 residues. CDR1 SEHNR and CDR2 FQNEAQ come from the germline V gene (reference sequence). The CDR3 region is CASSKQGLVGTGELFF. DNA of the CDR3: TGTGCCAGCAGCAAACAGGGGCTCGTCGGCACCGGGGAGCTGTTTTTT.

The chain is built from TRBV6-4 and TRBJ2-1; TRBD2 matches 8 bases. This CDR3 has 16 residues. Trimming cost V 4 bases and J 0 bases; bases outside gene matches: 5. Germline lookup yields CDR1 MRHNA and CDR2 SNTAGT. The CDR3: CASSAAGTSSYNEQFF. CDR3 sequence (DNA): TGTGCCAGCAGTGCCGCCGGGACTAGCTCCTACAATGAGCAGTTCTTC.

This sequence joins TRBV4-1 and TRBJ2-3; 10 nucleotides line up with TRBD2. Germline V CDR1 and CDR2: MGHRA, YSYEKL. The CDR3 consists of 21 residues. J gave up 6 bases and V 0 bases, and 21 bases lay outside the gene matches. The CDR3 nucleotides read TGCGCCAGCAGCCAAGATAAAGAGAGGGTTTCTAAGCGGGAGGGGAAGGATACGCAGTATTTT. Translating it yields CASSQDKERVSKREGKDTQYF.

J is TRBJ1-6 and V is TRBV9; D is uncertain. CDR1 is SGDLS, CDR2 YYNGEE, per germline. Deletions cut 4 bases from V and 8 bases from J, with 10 bases between. The CDR3 has 13 residues. The CDR3 is CASSPSGDSPLHF. For the CDR3, the DNA is TGTGCCAGCAGCCCTAGTGGTGATTCACCCCTCCACTTT.

J is TRBJ2-6 and V is TRBV6-5; D is possibly TRBD1 (6 bases). The germline gives CDR1 MNHEY, CDR2 SVGAGI. Deletions cut 5 bases from V and 2 bases from J, with 10 bases between. This CDR3 is built from 15 residues. CDR3 nucleotides: TGTGCCAGCAGTAAAACAGGGACTGGGGCCAACGTCCTGACTTTC. This encodes CASSKTGTGANVLTF.

The chain combines TRBV11-3 with TRBJ2-1, with 9 bases identical to TRBD2. The CDR3 extends over 14 amino acids. The J segment lost 6 bases and the V segment lost 5 bases, leaving 5 bases of the junction unmatched. CDR1 and CDR2 from the germline V gene are SGHNT and YENEEA. CDR3: CASSASAGGNEQFF. In DNA, the CDR3 is TGTGCCAGCAGCGCCTCAGCGGGGGGCAATGAGCAGTTCTTC.

The rearrangement links TRBV6-2 or TRBV6-3 to TRBJ1-2; TRBD1 is a possible D gene (5 bases). The germline V gene encodes CDR1 MNHEY and CDR2 SVGEGT. V was clipped by 0 bases and J by 10 bases, with 15 bases between them. CDR3 length: 14 amino acids. The CDR3 region is CASSYSGASRAYTF. Written as DNA, the CDR3 is TGTGCCAGCAGTTACTCTGGGGCCTCCCGCGCCTACACCTTC.

The chain is built from TRBV3-1 (or the pseudogene TRBV3-2) and TRBJ2-1; possibly TRBD1 for D (6 bases). The CDR3 is 16 amino acids. Germline CDR1 reads LGHDT; CDR2 reads YNNKEL (reference sequence). Trimming stripped 1 base from V and 6 bases from J, with 16 bases between. The CDR3 DNA reads as TGTGCCAGCAGCCAAGGGGCAGGGGTTGTGGGCAATGAGCAGTTCTTC. Protein product: CASSQGAGVVGNEQFF.

This sequence joins TRBV18 and TRBJ1-1; 8 positions agree with TRBD1. Germline CDR1 reads KGHSH; CDR2 reads LQKENI. The J segment lost 4 bases and the V segment lost 0 bases, leaving 7 bases of the junction unmatched. This CDR3 region has 16 residues. This chain's CDR3 is CASSPPPGGAGTEAFF. CDR3 sequence (DNA): TGTGCCAGCTCACCACCCCCAGGGGGCGCGGGCACTGAAGCTTTCTTT.

The chain employs TRBV24-1 and TRBJ2-3; 8 bases map to TRBD2. The trim removed 4 bases at V and 1 base at J, leaving 3 bases unmatched. Per the germline V gene, CDR1 is KGHDR and CDR2 is SFDVKD. This CDR3 region has 15 residues. The CDR3 DNA follows: TGTGCCACCAGTGAACCAGCGGGAGGCACAGATACGCAGTATTTT. Amino acid sequence: CATSEPAGGTDTQYF.

This clone was counted ten times or more. J is TRBJ1-2 and V is TRBV6-5; the match to TRBD1 covers 8 bases. The CDR3 length is 13 residues. In germline, CDR1 is MNHEY, CDR2 SVGAGI. V shed 6 bases and J 8 bases; nucleotides not matched to a gene: 8. CDR3 sequence reads: CASRLQGAGGYTF. CDR3 nucleotides: TGTGCCAGCAGACTCCAGGGGGCAGGAGGCTACACCTTC.

The chain links TRBV18 to TRBJ2-7, with D maybe TRBD2 (5 bases). The germline CDR1 and CDR2 sequences are KGHSH and LQKENI. Trimming stripped 6 bases from V and 6 bases from J, with 15 bases between. CDR3 length: 13 residues. The CDR3 sequence: CASSPDSVREQYF. The CDR3, as DNA: TGTGCCAGCTCCCCGGACTCGGTTCGCGAGCAGTACTTC. The whole variable domain, filled in from reference TRBV18 and TRBJ2-7, reads NAGVMQNPRHLVRRRGQEARLRCSPMKGHSHVYWYRQLPEEGLKFMVYLQKENIIDESGMPKERFSAEFPKEGPSILRIQQVVRGDSAAYFCASSPDSVREQYFGPGTRLTVT.

This chain links TRBV9 with TRBJ2-1; D unresolved. CDR1 and CDR2 (germline): SGDLS, YYNGEE. The V gene lost 0 bases and the J gene lost 5 bases, with 12 bases spanning the gap. The CDR3 sequence is 15 residues long. CDR3 amino acids: CASSVVPTSNNEQFF. CDR3 DNA sequence: TGTGCCAGCAGCGTAGTCCCTACTTCGAACAATGAGCAGTTCTTC.

V usage is TRBV6-1 and J usage is TRBJ2-5; 8 nucleotides agree with TRBD2. V dropped 3 bases and J dropped 5; count of bases not matched to a gene: 8. The CDR3 has 15 residues. Looked up from germline, CDR1 is MNHNS and CDR2 is SASEGT. CDR3 protein: CASSDWSGSQETQYF. CDR3 sequence (DNA): TGTGCCAGCAGTGATTGGAGCGGGAGTCAGGAGACCCAGTACTTC.

This clone was seen a handful of times. The V gene is TRBV3-1 (or the pseudogene TRBV3-2), the J gene TRBJ1-2, with TRBD1 matching 7 bases. The ends lost 4 bases at V and 6 bases at J; junction bases unmatched: 8. The CDR3 has 14 residues. From germline, CDR1 is LGHDT and CDR2 YNNKEL (reference sequence). The CDR3 protein is CASSRDGRGNGYTF. The CDR3 DNA follows: TGTGCCAGCAGCCGAGACGGCAGGGGGAATGGCTACACCTTC.

The chain has TRBV2 and TRBJ1-2; D is perhaps TRBD1 (5 bases). The CDR3 runs 14 residues. CDR1 SNHLY and CDR2 FYNNEI come from the germline V gene. V was clipped by 4 bases and J by 2 bases, with 11 bases between them. This CDR3 is CASSGRGGNYGYTF. The CDR3 DNA is TGTGCCAGCAGTGGCCGGGGGGGGAACTATGGCTACACCTTC.

The chain couples TRBV3-1 (or the pseudogene TRBV3-2) to TRBJ2-7; D perhaps matches TRBD2 (5 bases). The CDR3 runs 14 residues. The V and J ends lost 3 bases and 0 bases respectively, with 9 bases between them. CDR1 and CDR2 (germline): LGHDT, YNNKEL (reference sequence). CDR3 loop: CASSQGSDSYEQYF. CDR3 nucleotides: TGTGCCAGCAGCCAGGGTAGCGACTCCTACGAGCAGTACTTC.

The chain carries TRBV5-4 and TRBJ2-3; possible D gene TRBD2, 5 bases. The V and J ends lost 0 bases and 2 bases respectively, with 7 bases between them. Looked up from germline, CDR1 is SGHNT and CDR2 is YYREEE (reference sequence). The CDR3 has 14 residues. CDR3 DNA sequence: TGTGCCAGCAGCTTGGAGCGGTTCACAGATACGCAGTATTTT. Its translation is CASSLERFTDTQYF.

The chain recombines TRBV18 with TRBJ1-1, with D uncertain. The CDR3 runs 13 residues. V lost 3 bases and J lost 1, with 6 bases in between. Germline lookup yields CDR1 KGHSH and CDR2 LQKENI. The CDR3 loop reads CASSPAENTEAFF. CDR3 bases: TGTGCCAGCTCACCCGCGGAGAACACTGAAGCTTTCTTT. Drawing the rest from reference TRBV18 and TRBJ1-1, the complete variable domain is NAGVMQNPRHLVRRRGQEARLRCSPMKGHSHVYWYRQLPEEGLKFMVYLQKENIIDESGMPKERFSAEFPKEGPSILRIQQVVRGDSAAYFCASSPAENTEAFFGQGTRLTVV.

J is TRBJ1-6 and V is TRBV5-4, with D possibly being TRBD1 (5 bases). The CDR3 has 15 residues. Germline V gives CDR1 SGHNT, CDR2 YYREEE (reference sequence). Trimming stripped 0 bases from V and 6 bases from J, with 10 bases between. The CDR3, as DNA: TGTGCCAGCAGCTTGGACCAGGGTCCTAATTCACCCCTCCACTTT. Translating gives CASSLDQGPNSPLHF.

This CDR3 is CASSRSLRGTDTQYF. The CDR3 DNA is TGTGCCAGCAGTCGCTCCCTAAGAGGTACAGATACGCAGTATTTT. This chain uses TRBV27 with TRBJ2-3, with no clear D. Germline V CDR1 and CDR2: MNHEY, SMNVEV (reference sequence). CDR3 size: 15 residues. V gave up 5 bases and J gave up 3 bases, with 15 bases separating them.

The V gene is TRBV6-5, the J gene TRBJ1-1; the match to TRBD1 covers 7 bases. The CDR3 runs to 14 residues. Trimming at V came to 5 bases and at J to 5 bases, leaving 8 bases not matched to a gene. Germline V lookup: CDR1 MNHEY, CDR2 SVGAGI. The CDR3 DNA is TGTGCCAGCAGTCCCAGGGGGAGTGAAACTGAAGCTTTCTTT. Translated, it gives CASSPRGSETEAFF.

The chain combines TRBV10-3 with TRBJ1-5, with D perhaps TRBD1 (5 bases). The germline CDR1 and CDR2 sequences are ENHRY and SYGVKD. Trimming pared 6 bases from V and 4 bases from J, leaving 13 bases between. The CDR3 consists of 14 residues. The CDR3 DNA follows: TGTGCCATCAGGGCCGGGGCGGGGAATCAGCCCCAGCATTTT. Translated, it gives CAIRAGAGNQPQHF.